The clone carrying this T cell receptor beta chain occurred a few times. The data were taken from a study of T cells after yellow fever vaccination. MiXCR, run by TCRdb on the 5' RACE reads, gives a single entry per CDR3 protein. The sample consists of 300,000 or so distinct CDR3 sequences, approximately 10% of them appearing once. Trimming left V 6 bases short and J 4 bases short, with 12 bases between. Germline-derived CDR1 and CDR2 are SNHLY and FYNNEI. The CDR3 is 13 amino acids. The rearrangement uses TRBV2 and TRBJ1-2; the D gene is possibly TRBD1 (5 bases). The sample here was CD4+ T cells sorted from PBMCs, taken 5 days after the yellow fever booster vaccination. The sequence was obtained from a young man who received the YFV17D yellow fever vaccine. CDR3: CASRVGGSYGYTF. The CDR3 DNA reads TGTGCCAGCAGGGTGGGGGGTAGCTATGGCTACACCTTC. The variable domain in full, with the rest retrieved from reference TRBV2 and TRBJ1-2, is EPEVTQTPSHQVTQMGQEVILRCVPISNHLYFYWYRQILGQKVEFLVSFYNNEISEKSEIFDDQFSVERPDGSNFTLKIRSTKLEDSAMYFCASRVGGSYGYTFGSGTRLTVV.